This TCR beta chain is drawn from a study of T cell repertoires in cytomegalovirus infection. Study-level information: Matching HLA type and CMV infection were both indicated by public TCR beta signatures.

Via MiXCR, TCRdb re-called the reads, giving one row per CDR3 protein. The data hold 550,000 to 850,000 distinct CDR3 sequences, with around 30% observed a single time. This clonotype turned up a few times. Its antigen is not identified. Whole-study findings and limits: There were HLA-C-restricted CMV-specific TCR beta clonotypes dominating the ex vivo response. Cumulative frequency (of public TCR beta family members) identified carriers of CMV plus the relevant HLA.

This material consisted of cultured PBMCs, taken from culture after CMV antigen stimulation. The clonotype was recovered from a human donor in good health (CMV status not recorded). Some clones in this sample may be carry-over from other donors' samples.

The CDR3 loop reads CASSWDSGPNEKLFF. CDR3 DNA sequence: TGTGCCAGCAGCTGGGACTCCGGGCCTAATGAAAAACTGTTTTTT. J is TRBJ1-4 and V is TRBV7-2; perhaps TRBD1 as D (5 bases). V gave up 4 bases and J gave up 3 bases, with 12 bases separating them. CDR1 SGHTA and CDR2 FQGNSA come from the germline V gene. The CDR3 has 15 residues.